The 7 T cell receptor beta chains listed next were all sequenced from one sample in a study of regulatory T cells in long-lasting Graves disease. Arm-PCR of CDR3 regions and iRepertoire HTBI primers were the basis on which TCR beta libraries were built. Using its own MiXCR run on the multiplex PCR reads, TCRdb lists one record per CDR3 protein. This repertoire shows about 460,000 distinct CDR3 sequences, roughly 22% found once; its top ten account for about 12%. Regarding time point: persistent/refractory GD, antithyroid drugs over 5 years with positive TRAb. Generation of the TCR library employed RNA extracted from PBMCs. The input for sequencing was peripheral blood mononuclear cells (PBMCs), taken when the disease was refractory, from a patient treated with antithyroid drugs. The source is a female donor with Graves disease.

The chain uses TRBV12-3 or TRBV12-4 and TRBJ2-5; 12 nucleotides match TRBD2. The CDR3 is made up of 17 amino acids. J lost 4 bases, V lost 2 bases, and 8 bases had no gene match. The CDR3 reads CASSLMPSGGAGETQYF. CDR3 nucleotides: TGTGCCAGCAGTTTAATGCCTAGCGGGGGGGCCGGAGAGACCCAGTACTTC.

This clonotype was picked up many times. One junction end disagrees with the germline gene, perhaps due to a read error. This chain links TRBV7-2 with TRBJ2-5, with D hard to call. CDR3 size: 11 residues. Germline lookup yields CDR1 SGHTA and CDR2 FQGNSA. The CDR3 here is CASRLGQTQYF. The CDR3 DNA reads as TGTGCCAGCAGATTAGGTCAGACCCAGTACTTC.

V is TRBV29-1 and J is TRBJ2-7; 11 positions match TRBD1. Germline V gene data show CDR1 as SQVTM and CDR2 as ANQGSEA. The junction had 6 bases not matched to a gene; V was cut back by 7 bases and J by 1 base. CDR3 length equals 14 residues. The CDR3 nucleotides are TGCAGCGGGACCGGGACAGGGGGTTCCTACGAGCAGTACTTC. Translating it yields CSGTGTGGSYEQYF.

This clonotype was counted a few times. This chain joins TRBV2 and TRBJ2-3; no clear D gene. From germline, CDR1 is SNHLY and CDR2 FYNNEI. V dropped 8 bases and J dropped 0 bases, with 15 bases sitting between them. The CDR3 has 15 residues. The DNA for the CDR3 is TGTGCCAGCCGCGAGGCAGTAACTAGCACAGATACGCAGTATTTT. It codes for CASREAVTSTDTQYF.

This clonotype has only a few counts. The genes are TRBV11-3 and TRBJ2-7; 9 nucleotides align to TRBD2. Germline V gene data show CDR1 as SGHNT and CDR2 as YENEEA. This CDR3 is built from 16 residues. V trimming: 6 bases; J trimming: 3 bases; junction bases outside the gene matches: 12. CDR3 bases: TGTGCCAGCAGTGGGATTGGGGGTAGCGGGAGCTACGAGCAGTACTTC. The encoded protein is CASSGIGGSGSYEQYF.

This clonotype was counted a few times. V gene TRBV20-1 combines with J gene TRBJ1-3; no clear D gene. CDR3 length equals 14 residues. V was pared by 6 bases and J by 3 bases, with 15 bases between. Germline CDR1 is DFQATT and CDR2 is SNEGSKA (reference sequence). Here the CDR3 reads CSAVATRDGNTIYF. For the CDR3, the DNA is TGCAGTGCAGTCGCGACTAGGGATGGAAACACCATATATTTT.

The CDR3 region is CASSLMTSGDPPYEQYF. The CDR3 bases are TGTGCCAGCAGCTTAATGACTAGCGGGGATCCCCCCTACGAGCAGTACTTC. J is TRBJ2-7 and V is TRBV5-6; 11 nucleotides align to TRBD2. Germline CDR1 reads SGHDT; CDR2 reads YYEEEE. The CDR3 length is 17 residues. V lost 2 bases and J lost 2; bases outside the gene matches: 9.